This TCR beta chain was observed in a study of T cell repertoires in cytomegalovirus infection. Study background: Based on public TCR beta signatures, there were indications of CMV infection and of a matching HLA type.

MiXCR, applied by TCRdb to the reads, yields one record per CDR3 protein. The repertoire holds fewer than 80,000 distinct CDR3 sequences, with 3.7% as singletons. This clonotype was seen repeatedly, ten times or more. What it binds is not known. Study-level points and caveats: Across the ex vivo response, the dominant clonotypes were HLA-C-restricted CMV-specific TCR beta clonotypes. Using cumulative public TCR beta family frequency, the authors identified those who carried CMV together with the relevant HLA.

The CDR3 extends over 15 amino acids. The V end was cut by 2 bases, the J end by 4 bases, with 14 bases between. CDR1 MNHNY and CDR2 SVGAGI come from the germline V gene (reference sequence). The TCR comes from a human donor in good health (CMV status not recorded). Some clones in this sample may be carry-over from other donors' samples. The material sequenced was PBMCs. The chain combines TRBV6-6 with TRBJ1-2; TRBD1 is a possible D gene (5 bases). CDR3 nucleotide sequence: TGTGCCAGCAGTTACGGCAGGGACCCTCTCTATGGCTACACCTTC. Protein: CASSYGRDPLYGYTF.